Below, 32 T cell receptor beta chains from the same sample are listed, as sequenced in a study of blood T cell repertoires in COVID-19. Some clones are missing from TCRdb's copy, which holds only in-frame ones; the method was immunoSEQ multiplex PCR. Here the sample spans a few hundred thousand clones, 75% to 95% being singletons. Sequenced: peripheral blood. These receptors were taken from a person aged 18-30 years with COVID-19, enrolled during active disease.

This sequence joins TRBV5-1 and TRBJ2-7, with 7 bases identical to TRBD2. From germline, CDR1 is SGHRS and CDR2 YFSETQ. V shed 6 bases, J shed 4 bases, and the junction held 16 bases outside the gene matches. This CDR3 contains 16 residues. In DNA, the CDR3 is TGCGCCAGCAAGCCACTGACACCCGGGGGGATTTACGAGCAGTACTTC. Amino acids: CASKPLTPGGIYEQYF.

This clone was observed a few times. The V gene is TRBV5-1, the J gene TRBJ1-2; TRBD1 is a possible D gene (6 bases). CDR3 length equals 16 residues. Germline V gene sequence: CDR1 SGHRS, CDR2 YFSETQ. Trimming took 3 bases from V and 4 from J, leaving 19 bases between them. The CDR3 sequence is CASSSPSGGEFYGYTF. The CDR3, as DNA: TGCGCCAGCAGCTCGCCGAGTGGGGGCGAATTCTATGGCTACACCTTC.

The rearrangement joins TRBV2 to TRBJ1-1; no firm D call. This CDR3 is built from 11 residues. Germline V gene sequence: CDR1 SNHLY, CDR2 FYNNEI. Trimming stripped 6 bases from V and 6 bases from J, with 8 bases between. The DNA for the CDR3 is TGTGCCAGCAGGAACGGGGCTGAAGCTTTCTTT. It is translated as CASRNGAEAFF.

The rearrangement uses TRBV29-1 and TRBJ1-3; D perhaps matches TRBD1 (5 bases). V was cut by 2 bases and J by 0 bases, with 11 bases left in between. Germline V gene lookup returns CDR1 SQVTM and CDR2 ANQGSEA. There are 15 residues in the CDR3. The CDR3 sequence: CSVESSGLSGNTIYF. The CDR3 DNA reads as TGCAGCGTTGAATCTTCAGGGCTCTCTGGAAACACCATATATTTT.

The gene calls are TRBV27 and TRBJ2-7; 9 nucleotides agree with TRBD2. This CDR3 is built from 14 residues. CDR1 and CDR2 from the germline V gene are MNHEY and SMNVEV (reference sequence). The V segment lost 2 bases and the J segment 2 bases; nucleotides outside the gene matches: 1. The CDR3: CASSLLAGTYEQYF. The CDR3, as DNA: TGTGCCAGCAGTTTACTAGCGGGGACCTACGAGCAGTACTTC.

The CDR3 here is CATSDPGLAGETDTQYF. CDR3 DNA: TGTGCCACCAGTGACCCCGGACTAGCGGGAGAAACAGATACGCAGTATTTT. This chain links TRBV24-1 with TRBJ2-3, with TRBD2 matching over 13 bases. Germline-derived CDR1 and CDR2 are KGHDR and SFDVKD. J gave up 3 bases and V 4 bases, and 6 bases lay outside the gene matches. The CDR3 has 17 residues.

V usage is TRBV3-1 (or the pseudogene TRBV3-2) and J usage is TRBJ2-1, with D maybe TRBD2 (6 bases). Trimming removed 4 bases from V and 4 bases from J, with 20 bases in between. This CDR3 is built from 17 residues. The V gene's germline CDR1 is LGHDT and CDR2 YNNKEL (reference sequence). CDR3 in amino acids: CASSPQAVAAGYNEQFF. Written as DNA, the CDR3 is TGTGCCAGCAGCCCTCAGGCGGTAGCGGCGGGGTACAATGAGCAGTTCTTC.

The chain combines TRBV27 with TRBJ2-1; the D gene is possibly TRBD2 (6 bases). V shed 7 bases and J shed 8 bases, with 15 bases lying between them. The CDR3 extends over 13 amino acids. Germline V lookup: CDR1 MNHEY, CDR2 SMNVEV (reference sequence). This CDR3 reads CASTQAGSDEQFF. The DNA of the CDR3 is TGTGCCAGCACCCAGGCGGGGAGTGATGAGCAGTTCTTC.

This clone showed up just once. This chain links TRBV7-9 with TRBJ2-7, with TRBD2 matching 7 bases. Losses at the gene ends were 0 bases for V and 2 bases for J; bases not matched to a gene: 4. There are 15 residues in the CDR3. Looked up from germline, CDR1 is SEHNR and CDR2 is FQNEAQ (reference sequence). The CDR3 region has the DNA TGTGCCAGCAGCTTAGCGGGAGGGCCCCCCTACGAGCAGTACTTC. Protein product: CASSLAGGPPYEQYF.

The chain joins TRBV6-2 or TRBV6-3 to TRBJ1-2, with D perhaps matching TRBD1 (5 bases). V was clipped by 2 bases and J by 6 bases, with 13 bases between them. This CDR3 has 14 amino acids. CDR1 and CDR2 from the germline V gene are MNHEY and SVGEGT. The CDR3 loop is CASSYPGTPNGYTF. DNA of the CDR3: TGTGCCAGCAGTTACCCCGGGACTCCTAATGGCTACACCTTC.

The rearrangement joins TRBV10-3 to TRBJ1-1; TRBD1 aligns across 7 bases. This CDR3 has 14 residues. In germline, CDR1 is ENHRY, CDR2 SYGVKD. Germline trimming cut 8 bases from V and 0 bases from J; bases unmatched to any gene: 6. CDR3 DNA: TGTGCCATCCGGCCGGGACAGATGAACACTGAAGCTTTCTTT. Translation: CAIRPGQMNTEAFF.

The chain carries TRBV13 and TRBJ2-7; possible D gene TRBD2, 5 bases. V dropped 9 bases and J dropped 0 bases, with 9 bases sitting between them. This CDR3 comprises 12 residues. CDR1 and CDR2 (germline): PRHDT, FYEKMQ (reference sequence). The CDR3 DNA reads TGTGCCAGTAGTAGCGTCTCCTACGAGCAGTACTTC. Translated, it gives CASSSVSYEQYF.

CDR3 region: CASSGTPTYEQYF. The CDR3 DNA reads as TGTGCCAGCTCCGGGACACCCACATACGAGCAGTACTTC. The V gene is TRBV11-3, the J gene TRBJ2-7; TRBD1 might be the D (6 bases). The germline V gene has CDR1 SGHNT and CDR2 YENEEA. Trimming left V 8 bases short and J 4 bases short, with 15 bases between. The CDR3 runs 13 residues.

The gene calls are TRBV10-3 and TRBJ2-3; 12 bases fit TRBD1. Germline-derived CDR1 and CDR2 are ENHRY and SYGVKD. The V segment lost 6 bases and the J segment 1 base; nucleotides outside the gene matches: 8. The CDR3 spans 17 residues. CDR3 in amino acids: CAIRPGQGARGTDTQYF. The CDR3 DNA is TGTGCCATCAGACCGGGACAGGGGGCGCGAGGCACAGATACGCAGTATTTT.

V is TRBV7-3 and J is TRBJ2-1; TRBD2 agrees at 13 bases. This CDR3 comprises 15 residues. The germline gives CDR1 SGHTA, CDR2 FQGTGA. Trimming took 4 bases from V and 8 from J; bases not matched to a gene: 5. The CDR3 DNA is TGTGCCAGCAGCTCCGGACTAGCGGGAGCTGATGAGCAGTTCTTC. This gives the protein CASSSGLAGADEQFF.

This chain joins TRBV7-9 and TRBJ1-3, with 9 bases lining up with TRBD1. The germline V gene has CDR1 SEHNR and CDR2 FQNEAQ (reference sequence). J lost 3 bases, V lost 5 bases, and 5 bases had no gene match. The CDR3 spans 15 residues. As DNA, the CDR3 is TGTGCCAGCAGCGGCACAGGGGGCAATGGAAACACCATATATTTT. Protein product: CASSGTGGNGNTIYF.

The V call is TRBV4-3, the J call TRBJ2-4, with 9 bases identical to TRBD1. Germline V CDR1 and CDR2: LGHNA, YSLEER. V lost 3 bases and J lost 7; bases outside the gene matches: 4. This CDR3 is built from 14 residues. The CDR3 DNA is TGCGCCAGCAGCCAGGACAGGGGCCAGAACATTCAGTACTTC. Its protein is CASSQDRGQNIQYF.

The gene calls are TRBV19 and TRBJ1-4, with D unclear. Trimming left V 6 bases short and J 8 bases short, with 19 bases between. The germline V gene encodes CDR1 LNHDA and CDR2 SQIVND (reference sequence). This CDR3 has 15 amino acids. The CDR3 is CASREGLGKREKLFF. As DNA, the CDR3 is TGTGCCAGTAGGGAGGGTCTTGGGAAACGAGAAAAACTGTTTTTT. Together with reference TRBV19 and TRBJ1-4, the CDR3 gives the full variable domain: DGGITQSPKYLFRKEGQNVTLSCEQNLNHDAMYWYRQDPGQGLRLIYYSQIVNDFQKGDIAEGYSVSREKKESFPLTVTSAQKNPTAFYLCASREGLGKREKLFFGSGTQLSVL.

This rearrangement joins TRBV5-1 to TRBJ1-4; D possibly corresponds to TRBD1 (6 bases). Per the germline V gene, CDR1 is SGHRS and CDR2 is YFSETQ. The CDR3 has 16 residues. V lost 4 bases and J lost 7, with 20 bases in between. CDR3 region: CASSGGLTGLGEKLFF. For the CDR3, the DNA is TGCGCCAGCAGCGGAGGCCTGACAGGCTTGGGTGAAAAACTGTTTTTT.

CDR3 DNA: TGTGCCAGCAGCCTAGCAAGAGACACTGCAGGGGGCTGGGAGACCCAGTACTTC. The encoded protein is CASSLARDTAGGWETQYF. J is TRBJ2-5 and V is TRBV6-2 or TRBV6-3; 8 bases are a match to TRBD1. The germline V gene has CDR1 MNHEY and CDR2 SVGEGT. This CDR3 is 18 amino acids long. The V and J ends lost 6 bases and 5 bases, in that order; junction bases with no gene match: 20.

The chain recombines TRBV14 with TRBJ2-2, with TRBD1 as a possible D gene (5 bases). Per germline, CDR1 SGHDN and CDR2 FVKESK. With 2 bases removed from V and 5 bases from J, the gap between germline ends came to 9 bases. This CDR3 has 14 residues. The CDR3 here is CASSQLPGTGELFF. Here the CDR3 DNA reads TGTGCCAGCAGCCAATTACCAGGGACCGGGGAGCTGTTTTTT.

The chain has TRBV19 and TRBJ2-1; the match to TRBD1 covers 8 bases. The CDR3 is 13 amino acids. Germline V gives CDR1 LNHDA, CDR2 SQIVND (reference sequence). Trimming cost V 5 bases and J 7 bases; bases outside gene matches: 4. This CDR3 is CASSWTGSNEQFF. The CDR3 DNA follows: TGTGCCAGTAGTTGGACAGGGTCGAATGAGCAGTTCTTC.

Written as DNA, the CDR3 is TGTGCCAGCAGCTTAGAGGGAGCGATCGAGCAGTACTTC. As protein: CASSLEGAIEQYF. This chain uses TRBV7-2 with TRBJ2-7; possible D gene TRBD2, 5 bases. Trimming removed 1 base at V and 6 bases at J, with 10 bases between. Per germline, CDR1 SGHTA and CDR2 FQGNSA. This CDR3 has 13 amino acids.

This clone was observed once. This chain connects TRBV25-1 to TRBJ2-3; TRBD2 matches at 9 bases. J lost 0 bases, V lost 6 bases, and 10 bases had no gene match. CDR1 and CDR2 (germline): MGHDK, SYGVNS. This CDR3 has 17 amino acids. The CDR3 DNA sequence: TGTGCCAGCAGAAGTGGCGGGAGGGGTTCAAGCACAGATACGCAGTATTTT. This codes for CASRSGGRGSSTDTQYF.

J is TRBJ2-1 and V is TRBV11-2; maybe TRBD2 (5 bases). Germline loops: CDR1 SGHAT, CDR2 FQNNGV. This CDR3 has 19 amino acids. The germline V and J ends were trimmed by 5 bases and 0 bases, with 23 bases remaining between them. CDR3: CASSIPALSGGSSYNEQFF. The CDR3, as DNA: TGTGCCAGCAGCATACCGGCCCTGAGCGGCGGCAGCTCCTACAATGAGCAGTTCTTC.

The chain uses TRBV24-1 and TRBJ2-7; perhaps TRBD2 as D (6 bases). The V end lost 2 bases, the J end lost 9 bases, and 19 bases lay between the germline ends. The CDR3 contains 15 residues. Germline values: CDR1 KGHDR, CDR2 SFDVKD. The CDR3 reads CATSDSPSGGAGQYF. CDR3 nucleotides: TGTGCCACCAGTGATTCCCCTTCCGGCGGGGCAGGGCAGTACTTC.

This clone was seen more than once but under ten times. One end of the junction fails to match germline, which may point to a read error. V is TRBV25-1 and J is TRBJ2-7; D call uncertain. Germline V gene data show CDR1 as MGHDK and CDR2 as SYGVNS. This CDR3 contains 12 residues. CDR3 protein: CASSEPSHEQYF. CDR3 nucleotides: TGTGCCAGCAGTGAACCCTCCCACGAGCAGTACTTC.

The chain uses TRBV7-2 and TRBJ2-7, with D unresolved. Trimming took off 6 bases at V and 6 bases at J, with 12 bases between the two ends. The CDR3 runs to 12 residues. In germline, CDR1 is SGHTA, CDR2 FQGNSA. DNA of the CDR3: TGTGCCAGCAGTCCTCTTTCCCGCGAGCAGTACTTC. This translates into CASSPLSREQYF.

This chain uses TRBV5-8 with TRBJ1-1, with D hard to call. The V gene lost 1 base and the J gene lost 7 bases, with 17 bases spanning the gap. CDR3 length equals 15 residues. Germline-derived CDR1 and CDR2 are SGHTS and YDEGEE. CDR3 nucleotides: TGTGCCAGCAGCTTGCCCCAACTACCGATAGGTGAAGCTTTCTTT. It codes for CASSLPQLPIGEAFF.

This sequence joins TRBV4-3 and TRBJ2-1; D may be TRBD2 (5 bases). V was trimmed by 2 bases and J by 10 bases, leaving 9 bases between them. Looked up from germline, CDR1 is LGHNA and CDR2 is YSLEER. This CDR3 contains 12 residues. As DNA, the CDR3 is TGCGCCAGCAGCCAAACGGCGGGCGAGCAGTTCTTC. Translation gives CASSQTAGEQFF.

The V and J genes are TRBV4-1 and TRBJ2-2, with a tentative D call TRBD1 (6 bases). V was shortened by 3 bases and J by 4 bases, with 6 bases between the two germline ends. CDR1 is MGHRA, CDR2 YSYEKL, per germline. CDR3 length: 13 residues. In DNA, the CDR3 is TGCGCCAGCAGCCAGACAGGCACCGGGGAGCTGTTTTTT. Amino acids: CASSQTGTGELFF.

The CDR3 DNA reads as TGTGCCAGCAGCTTGGGACAGGGTGGCACTGAAGCTTTCTTT. Translating gives CASSLGQGGTEAFF. The V and J genes are TRBV5-6 and TRBJ1-1; 7 bases are a match to TRBD1. Germline CDR1 is SGHDT and CDR2 is YYEEEE. J was trimmed by 4 bases and V by 0 bases; bases with no gene match: 3. This CDR3 contains 14 residues.